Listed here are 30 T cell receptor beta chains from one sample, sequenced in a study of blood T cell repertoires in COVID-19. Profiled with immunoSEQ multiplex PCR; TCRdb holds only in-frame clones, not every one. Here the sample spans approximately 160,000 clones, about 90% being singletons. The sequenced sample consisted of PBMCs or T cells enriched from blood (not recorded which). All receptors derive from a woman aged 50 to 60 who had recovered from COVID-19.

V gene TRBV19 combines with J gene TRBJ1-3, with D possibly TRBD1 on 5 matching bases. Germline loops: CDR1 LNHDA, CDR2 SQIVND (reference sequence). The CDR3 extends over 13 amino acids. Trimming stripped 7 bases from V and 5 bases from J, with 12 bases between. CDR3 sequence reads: CASTRPGRNTIYF. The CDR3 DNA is TGTGCCAGTACCAGGCCAGGGCGAAACACCATATATTTT.

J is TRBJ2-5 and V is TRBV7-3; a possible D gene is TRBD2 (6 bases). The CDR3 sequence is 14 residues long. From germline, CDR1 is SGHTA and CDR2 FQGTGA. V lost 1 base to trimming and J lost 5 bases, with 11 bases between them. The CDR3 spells CASSLNGGEETQYF. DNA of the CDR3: TGTGCCAGCAGCTTAAATGGCGGGGAGGAGACCCAGTACTTC. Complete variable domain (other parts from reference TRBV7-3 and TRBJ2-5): GAGVSQTPSNKVTEKGKYVELRCDPISGHTALYWYRQSLGQGPEFLIYFQGTGAADDSGLPNDRFFAVRPEGSVSTLKIQRTERGDSAVYLCASSLNGGEETQYFGPGTRLLVL.

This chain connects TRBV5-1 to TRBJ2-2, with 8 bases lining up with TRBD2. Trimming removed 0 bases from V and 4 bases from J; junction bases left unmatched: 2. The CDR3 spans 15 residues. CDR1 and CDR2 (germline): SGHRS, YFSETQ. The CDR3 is CASSLDGGATGELFF. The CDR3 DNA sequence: TGCGCCAGCAGCTTGGACGGGGGGGCCACCGGGGAGCTGTTTTTT.

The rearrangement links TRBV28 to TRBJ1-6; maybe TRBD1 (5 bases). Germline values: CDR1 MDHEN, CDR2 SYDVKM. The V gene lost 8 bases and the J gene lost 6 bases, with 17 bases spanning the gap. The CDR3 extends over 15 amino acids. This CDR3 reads CASRTGRIVNSPLHF. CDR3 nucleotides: TGTGCCAGCCGTACAGGACGTATTGTTAATTCACCCCTCCACTTT.

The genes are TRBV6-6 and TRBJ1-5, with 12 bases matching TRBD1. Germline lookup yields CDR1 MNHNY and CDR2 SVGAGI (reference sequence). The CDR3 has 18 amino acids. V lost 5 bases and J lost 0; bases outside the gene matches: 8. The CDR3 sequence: CASSPLRDRGLSNQPQHF. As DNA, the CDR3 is TGTGCCAGCAGTCCCCTCCGGGACAGGGGGCTTAGCAATCAGCCCCAGCATTTT.

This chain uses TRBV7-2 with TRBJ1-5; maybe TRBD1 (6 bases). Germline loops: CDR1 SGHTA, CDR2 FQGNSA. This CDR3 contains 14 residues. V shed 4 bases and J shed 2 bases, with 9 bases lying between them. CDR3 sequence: CASSSRTGNQPQHF. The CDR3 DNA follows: TGTGCCAGCAGCTCCCGGACAGGCAATCAGCCCCAGCATTTT.

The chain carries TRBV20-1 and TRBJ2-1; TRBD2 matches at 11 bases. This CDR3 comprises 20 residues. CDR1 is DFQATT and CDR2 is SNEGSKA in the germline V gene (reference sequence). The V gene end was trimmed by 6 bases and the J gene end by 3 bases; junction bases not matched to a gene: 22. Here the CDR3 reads CSASKPGLAEQRAFYNEQFF. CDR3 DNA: TGCAGTGCGAGTAAACCGGGACTAGCGGAACAAAGAGCCTTCTACAATGAGCAGTTCTTC.

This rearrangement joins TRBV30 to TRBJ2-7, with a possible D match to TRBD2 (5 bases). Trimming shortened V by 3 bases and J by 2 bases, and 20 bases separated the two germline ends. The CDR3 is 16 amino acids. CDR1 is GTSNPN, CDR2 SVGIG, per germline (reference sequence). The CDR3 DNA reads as TGTGCCTGGAGACGAAACCCCCGGGGTGGGCCCTACGAGCAGTACTTC. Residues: CAWRRNPRGGPYEQYF.

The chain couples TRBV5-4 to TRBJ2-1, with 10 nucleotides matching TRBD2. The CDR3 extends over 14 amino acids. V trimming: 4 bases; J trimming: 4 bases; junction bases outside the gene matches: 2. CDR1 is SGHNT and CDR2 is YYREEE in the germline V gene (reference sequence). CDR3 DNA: TGTGCCAGCAGCCGACTAGCGGGTTACAATGAGCAGTTCTTC. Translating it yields CASSRLAGYNEQFF.

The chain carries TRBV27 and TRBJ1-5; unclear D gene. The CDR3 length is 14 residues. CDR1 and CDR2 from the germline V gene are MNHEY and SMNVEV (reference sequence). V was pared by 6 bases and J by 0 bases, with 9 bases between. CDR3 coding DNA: TGTGCCAGCAGCCGGGGTCCTAGCAATCAGCCCCAGCATTTT. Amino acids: CASSRGPSNQPQHF.

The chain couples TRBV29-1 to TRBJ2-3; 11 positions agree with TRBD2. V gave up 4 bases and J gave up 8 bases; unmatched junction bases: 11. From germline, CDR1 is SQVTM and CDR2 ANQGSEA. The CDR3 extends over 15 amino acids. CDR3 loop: CSVGGSGRESGTQYF. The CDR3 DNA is TGCAGCGTTGGGGGTAGCGGGAGGGAAAGTGGTACGCAGTATTTT.

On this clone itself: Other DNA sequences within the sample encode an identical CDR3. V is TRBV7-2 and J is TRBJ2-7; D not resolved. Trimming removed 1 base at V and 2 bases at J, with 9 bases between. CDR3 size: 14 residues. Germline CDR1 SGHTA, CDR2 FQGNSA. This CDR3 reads CASSLVGGPYEQYF. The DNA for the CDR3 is TGTGCCAGCAGCTTAGTTGGCGGCCCCTACGAGCAGTACTTC.

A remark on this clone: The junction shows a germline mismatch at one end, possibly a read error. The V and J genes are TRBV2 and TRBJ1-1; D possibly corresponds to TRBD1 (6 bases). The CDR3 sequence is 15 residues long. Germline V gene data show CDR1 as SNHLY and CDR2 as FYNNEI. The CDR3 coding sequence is TGTGCCAGCGGTGAGGACAGTACGGCGAACACTGAAGCTTTCTTT. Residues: CASGEDSTANTEAFF.

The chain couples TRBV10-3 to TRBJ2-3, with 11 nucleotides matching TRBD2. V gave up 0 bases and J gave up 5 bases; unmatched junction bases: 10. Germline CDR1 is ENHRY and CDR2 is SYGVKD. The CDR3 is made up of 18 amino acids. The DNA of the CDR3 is TGTGCCATCAGTGAGTCCTGGTTGACACTAGCGGGAGTAGATACGCAGTATTTT. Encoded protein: CAISESWLTLAGVDTQYF.

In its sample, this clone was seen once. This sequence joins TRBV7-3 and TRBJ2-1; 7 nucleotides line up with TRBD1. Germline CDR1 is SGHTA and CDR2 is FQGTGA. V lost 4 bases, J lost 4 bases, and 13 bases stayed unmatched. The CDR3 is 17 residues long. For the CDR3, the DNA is TGTGCCAGCAGCTCACAGGCCCGGGACAGTATATACAATGAGCAGTTCTTC. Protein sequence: CASSSQARDSIYNEQFF. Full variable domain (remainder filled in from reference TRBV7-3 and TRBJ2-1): GAGVSQTPSNKVTEKGKYVELRCDPISGHTALYWYRQSLGQGPEFLIYFQGTGAADDSGLPNDRFFAVRPEGSVSTLKIQRTERGDSAVYLCASSSQARDSIYNEQFFGPGTRLTVL.

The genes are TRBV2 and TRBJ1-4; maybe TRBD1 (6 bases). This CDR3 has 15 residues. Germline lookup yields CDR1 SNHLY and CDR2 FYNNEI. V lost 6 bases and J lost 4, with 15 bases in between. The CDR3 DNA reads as TGTGCCAGCAGGCGGGGGGGCAGAAGTAATGAAAAACTGTTTTTT. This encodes CASRRGGRSNEKLFF. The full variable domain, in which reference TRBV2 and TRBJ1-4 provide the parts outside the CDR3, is EPEVTQTPSHQVTQMGQEVILRCVPISNHLYFYWYRQILGQKVEFLVSFYNNEISEKSEIFDDQFSVERPDGSNFTLKIRSTKLEDSAMYFCASRRGGRSNEKLFFGSGTQLSVL.

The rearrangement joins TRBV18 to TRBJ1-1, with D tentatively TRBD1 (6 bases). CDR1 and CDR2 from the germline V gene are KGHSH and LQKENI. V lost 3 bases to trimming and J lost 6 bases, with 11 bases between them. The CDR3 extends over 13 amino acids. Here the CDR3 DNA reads TGTGCCAGCTCACCCGATGAGGGGGCTGAAGCTTTCTTT. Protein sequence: CASSPDEGAEAFF.

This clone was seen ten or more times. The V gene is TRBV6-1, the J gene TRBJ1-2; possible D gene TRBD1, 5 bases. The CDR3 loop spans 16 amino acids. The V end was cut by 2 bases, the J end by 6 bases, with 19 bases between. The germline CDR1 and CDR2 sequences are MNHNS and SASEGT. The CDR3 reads CASSELVGQGSDGYTF. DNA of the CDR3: TGTGCCAGCAGTGAATTGGTAGGGCAGGGATCGGATGGCTACACCTTC.

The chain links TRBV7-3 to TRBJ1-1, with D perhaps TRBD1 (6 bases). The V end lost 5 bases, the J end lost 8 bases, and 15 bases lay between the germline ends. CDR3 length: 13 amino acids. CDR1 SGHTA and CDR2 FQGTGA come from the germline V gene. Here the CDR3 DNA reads TGTGCCAGCAGCGACGGTCCCGACAGGGAAGCTTTCTTT. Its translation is CASSDGPDREAFF.

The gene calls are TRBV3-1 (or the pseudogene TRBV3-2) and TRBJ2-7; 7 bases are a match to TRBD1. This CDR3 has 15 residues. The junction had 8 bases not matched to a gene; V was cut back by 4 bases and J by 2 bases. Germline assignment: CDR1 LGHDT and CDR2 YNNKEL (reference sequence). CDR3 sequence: CASSPYRQGTYEQYF. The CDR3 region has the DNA TGTGCCAGCAGCCCCTACAGACAGGGAACCTACGAGCAGTACTTC.

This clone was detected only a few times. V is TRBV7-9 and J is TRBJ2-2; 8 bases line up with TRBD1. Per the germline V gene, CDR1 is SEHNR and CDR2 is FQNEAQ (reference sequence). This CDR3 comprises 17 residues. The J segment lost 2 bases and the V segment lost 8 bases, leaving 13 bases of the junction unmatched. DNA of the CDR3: TGTGCCAGCCATAGGCTTCCGGGACAGGCAAACACCGGGGAGCTGTTTTTT. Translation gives CASHRLPGQANTGELFF.

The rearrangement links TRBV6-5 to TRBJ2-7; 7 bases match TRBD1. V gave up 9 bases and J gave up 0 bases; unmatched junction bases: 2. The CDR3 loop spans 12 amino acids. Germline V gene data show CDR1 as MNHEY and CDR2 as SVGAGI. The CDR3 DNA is TGTGCCAGTAGACAGGGCTCCTACGAGCAGTACTTC. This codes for CASRQGSYEQYF.

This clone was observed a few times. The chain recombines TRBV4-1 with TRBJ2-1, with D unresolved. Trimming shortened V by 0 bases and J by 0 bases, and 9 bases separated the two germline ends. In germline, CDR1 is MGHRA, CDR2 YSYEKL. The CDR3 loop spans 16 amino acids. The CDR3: CASSQERVSSYNEQFF. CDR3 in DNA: TGCGCCAGCAGCCAAGAGCGCGTGAGCTCCTACAATGAGCAGTTCTTC.

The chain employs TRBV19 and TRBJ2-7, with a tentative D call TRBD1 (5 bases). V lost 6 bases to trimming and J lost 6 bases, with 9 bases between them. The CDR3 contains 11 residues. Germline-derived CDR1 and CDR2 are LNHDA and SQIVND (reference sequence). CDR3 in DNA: TGTGCCAGTAGCACAGGACGCGAGCAGTACTTC. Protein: CASSTGREQYF.

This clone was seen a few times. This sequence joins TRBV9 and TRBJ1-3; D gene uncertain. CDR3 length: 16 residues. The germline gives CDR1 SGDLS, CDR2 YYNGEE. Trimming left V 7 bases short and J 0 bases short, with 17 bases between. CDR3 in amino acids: CASYPGSEDSGNTIYF. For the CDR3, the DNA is TGTGCCAGCTATCCTGGGTCAGAGGACTCTGGAAACACCATATATTTT.

The CDR3 DNA sequence: TGTGCCAGCAGCGAATCGGAGTGGCACTCTAGCACAGATACGCAGTATTTT. Translating gives CASSESEWHSSTDTQYF. The rearrangement joins TRBV2 to TRBJ2-3; unclear D gene. With 6 bases removed from V and 0 bases from J, the gap between germline ends came to 19 bases. The CDR3 length is 17 residues. Per the germline V gene, CDR1 is SNHLY and CDR2 is FYNNEI.

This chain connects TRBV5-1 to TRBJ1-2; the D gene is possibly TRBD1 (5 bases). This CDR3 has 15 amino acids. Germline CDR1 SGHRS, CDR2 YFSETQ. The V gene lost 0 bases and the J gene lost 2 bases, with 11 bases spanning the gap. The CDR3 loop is CASSLVEAGNYGYTF. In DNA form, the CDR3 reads TGCGCCAGCAGCTTGGTCGAGGCAGGGAACTATGGCTACACCTTC.

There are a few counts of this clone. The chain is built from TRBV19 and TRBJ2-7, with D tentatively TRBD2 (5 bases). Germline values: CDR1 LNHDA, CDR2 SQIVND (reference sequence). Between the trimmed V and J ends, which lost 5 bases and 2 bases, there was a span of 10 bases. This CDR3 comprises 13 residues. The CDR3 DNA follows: TGTGCCAGTAGTGCGGGCTCAACCTACGAGCAGTACTTC. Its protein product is CASSAGSTYEQYF.

CDR3 sequence reads: CASSLYGTGNTEAFF. The CDR3 region has the DNA TGTGCCAGCAGCTTATACGGGACAGGGAACACTGAAGCTTTCTTT. The gene calls are TRBV7-2 and TRBJ1-1; 8 bases are a match to TRBD1. The ends lost 2 bases at V and 1 base at J; junction bases unmatched: 3. CDR1 and CDR2 (germline): SGHTA, FQGNSA. CDR3 length: 15 amino acids.

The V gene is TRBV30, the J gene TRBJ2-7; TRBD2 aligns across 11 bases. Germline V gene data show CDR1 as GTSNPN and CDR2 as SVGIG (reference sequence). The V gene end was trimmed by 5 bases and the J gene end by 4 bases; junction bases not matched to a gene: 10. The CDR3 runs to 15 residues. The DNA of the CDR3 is TGTGCCTGGGCCAAAGGGACTAGCGGACTTTACGAGCAGTACTTC. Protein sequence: CAWAKGTSGLYEQYF.